These 17 T cell receptor beta chains share one sample of origin, sequenced in a study of cytotoxic CD8 clonotypes in ibrutinib-treated CLL. Some clones are missing from TCRdb's copy, which holds only in-frame ones; the method was immunoSEQ multiplex PCR. The sample consists of some 150,000 clones, approximately 75% of them appearing once. Sequences were derived from PBMCs, sampled after 12 months of ibrutinib treatment. The receptor source for this set is a human donor with chronic lymphocytic leukemia.

This chain links TRBV6-5 with TRBJ2-1; 7 bases are a match to TRBD2. V shed 2 bases, J shed 7 bases, and the junction held 5 bases outside the gene matches. CDR1 and CDR2 from the germline V gene are MNHEY and SVGAGI. This CDR3 spans 14 amino acids. The DNA of the CDR3 is TGTGCCAGCAGTTACGGCGGGAGTAGTAATGAGCAGTTCTTC. This gives the protein CASSYGGSSNEQFF.

This clone appeared a single time. V gene TRBV6-5 combines with J gene TRBJ1-1; TRBD1 might be the D (6 bases). The CDR3 consists of 14 residues. Germline loops: CDR1 MNHEY, CDR2 SVGAGI. The V gene lost 7 bases and the J gene lost 6 bases, with 18 bases spanning the gap. The CDR3 sequence: CASIQQGLWAEAFF. The CDR3 bases are TGTGCCAGCATACAACAGGGACTCTGGGCTGAAGCTTTCTTT.

The chain carries TRBV4-1 and TRBJ2-7; no reliable D call. Germline-derived CDR1 and CDR2 are MGHRA and YSYEKL. CDR3 length: 14 amino acids. Trimming left V 0 bases short and J 2 bases short, with 8 bases between. The CDR3 DNA is TGCGCCAGCAGCCAAGAGAGGACCACCTACGAGCAGTACTTC. Amino acid sequence: CASSQERTTYEQYF.

This clone was seen only once. The gene calls are TRBV5-4 and TRBJ2-7; TRBD1 matches at 7 bases. Germline assignment: CDR1 SGHNT and CDR2 YYREEE (reference sequence). After removal of 5 bases from V and 5 bases from J, the junction contained 7 bases not matched to a gene. The CDR3 loop spans 13 amino acids. CDR3 protein: CASRGTGDNEQYF. The CDR3 DNA is TGTGCCAGCAGAGGAACAGGGGACAACGAGCAGTACTTC. Drawing the rest from reference TRBV5-4 and TRBJ2-7, the complete variable domain is ETGVTQSPTHLIKTRGQQVTLRCSSQSGHNTVSWYQQALGQGPQFIFQYYREEENGRGNFPPRFSGLQFPNYSSELNVNALELDDSALYLCASRGTGDNEQYFGPGTRLTVT.

A single count supports this clone. The chain recombines TRBV5-1 with TRBJ2-1; unclear D gene. The germline V and J ends were trimmed by 0 bases and 5 bases, with 12 bases remaining between them. The CDR3 length is 15 residues. The V gene's germline CDR1 is SGHRS and CDR2 YFSETQ. The CDR3 DNA reads as TGCGCCAGCAGCTTGGGTACCACCCGGAACAATGAGCAGTTCTTC. Translation gives CASSLGTTRNNEQFF.

The chain links TRBV29-1 to TRBJ1-2, with D possibly being TRBD1 (5 bases). V gave up 7 bases and J gave up 5 bases, with 14 bases separating them. CDR3 size: 12 residues. Germline assignment: CDR1 SQVTM and CDR2 ANQGSEA. For the CDR3, the DNA is TGCAGCGCACCCAGGGTGGGATATGGCTACACCTTC. Its translation is CSAPRVGYGYTF. Full variable domain (remainder filled in from reference TRBV29-1 and TRBJ1-2): SAVISQKPSRDICQRGTSLTIQCQVDSQVTMMFWYRQQPGQSLTLIATANQGSEATYESGFVIDKFPISRPNLTFSTLTVSNMSPEDSSIYLCSAPRVGYGYTFGSGTRLTVV.

V gene TRBV7-2 combines with J gene TRBJ2-7, with 7 bases matching TRBD1. The junction had 13 bases not matched to a gene; V was cut back by 5 bases and J by 3 bases. This CDR3 is built from 16 residues. Germline lookup yields CDR1 SGHTA and CDR2 FQGNSA. CDR3 in DNA: TGTGCCAGCAGCCACCCGACAGGGCACGAATTCTACGAGCAGTACTTC. This translates into CASSHPTGHEFYEQYF.

This chain links TRBV5-4 with TRBJ2-5; D remains ambiguous. The CDR3 is made up of 13 amino acids. V lost 1 base, J lost 2 bases, and 6 bases lay in between. Germline V gives CDR1 SGHNT, CDR2 YYREEE (reference sequence). The CDR3 here is CASSLRNQETQYF. CDR3 bases: TGTGCCAGCAGCTTGCGGAATCAAGAGACCCAGTACTTC.

This chain connects TRBV5-1 to TRBJ2-7; TRBD1 matches at 8 bases. CDR3 size: 16 residues. The V and J ends lost 0 bases and 7 bases, in that order; junction bases with no gene match: 12. Per the germline V gene, CDR1 is SGHRS and CDR2 is YFSETQ. In nucleotides, the CDR3 is TGCGCCAGCAGCTTGGGTTCGACAGGGGTCCTACGGGAGCAGTACTTC. Translation gives CASSLGSTGVLREQYF. The full variable domain, its missing parts supplied by reference TRBV5-1 and TRBJ2-7, is KAGVTQTPRYLIKTRGQQVTLSCSPISGHRSVSWYQQTPGQGLQFLFEYFSETQRNKGNFPGRFSGRQFSNSRSEMNVSTLELGDSALYLCASSLGSTGVLREQYFGPGTRLTVT.

Points on this clone: Other DNA sequences of this sample code for an identical CDR3. The chain recombines TRBV27 with TRBJ1-1, with unresolved D. The CDR3 has 14 residues. Germline V lookup: CDR1 MNHEY, CDR2 SMNVEV (reference sequence). V lost 2 bases, J lost 1 base, and 8 bases lay in between. The CDR3 protein is CASSLGLGNTEAFF. DNA for the CDR3: TGTGCCAGCAGTTTAGGCCTAGGGAACACTGAAGCTTTCTTT.

The V gene is TRBV18, the J gene TRBJ2-7; 8 positions agree with TRBD2. From germline, CDR1 is KGHSH and CDR2 LQKENI. Unmatched junction bases numbered 6, after V lost 3 bases and J lost 2 bases. This CDR3 comprises 15 residues. CDR3: CASSPRIAGTYEQYF. CDR3 in DNA: TGTGCCAGCTCACCGCGAATAGCGGGGACCTACGAGCAGTACTTC.

The chain is built from TRBV28 and TRBJ2-7; TRBD2 agrees at 7 bases. With 4 bases clipped from V and 0 bases from J, the junction kept 3 bases outside the gene matches. The CDR3 sequence is 14 residues long. Germline V gene sequence: CDR1 MDHEN, CDR2 SYDVKM. The CDR3 bases are TGTGCCAGCAGTTGGGGGACTAACTCCTACGAGCAGTACTTC. Translated, it gives CASSWGTNSYEQYF.

The chain combines TRBV6-6 with TRBJ1-6; 7 bases map to TRBD1. The junction had 2 bases not matched to a gene; V was cut back by 5 bases and J by 10 bases. This CDR3 spans 12 amino acids. Looked up from germline, CDR1 is MNHNY and CDR2 is SVGAGI (reference sequence). The CDR3, as DNA: TGTGCCAGCAGTGACAGGGTCTCACCCCTCCACTTT. Amino acids: CASSDRVSPLHF.

V gene TRBV9 combines with J gene TRBJ2-2; TRBD1 or TRBD2 may be the D gene (5 bases each). V was clipped by 3 bases and J by 4 bases, with 16 bases between them. This CDR3 region has 16 residues. Germline CDR1 reads SGDLS; CDR2 reads YYNGEE. The CDR3 DNA sequence: TGTGCCAGCAGCGCCCTCAGGCAGGGAGCCACCGGGGAGCTGTTTTTT. This encodes CASSALRQGATGELFF.

This clone appeared a few times. The chain combines TRBV7-9 with TRBJ1-5; the D is unclear. The V and J ends lost 5 bases and 3 bases respectively, with 8 bases between them. The germline V gene has CDR1 SEHNR and CDR2 FQNEAQ (reference sequence). The CDR3 has 13 amino acids. The CDR3 spells CASSPTDNQPQHF. The DNA of the CDR3 is TGTGCCAGCAGCCCCACAGACAATCAGCCCCAGCATTTT.

This clone was recorded a few times. V usage is TRBV5-1 and J usage is TRBJ1-1; no definite D call. The CDR3 covers 15 residues. With 4 bases removed from V and 3 bases from J, the gap between germline ends came to 16 bases. The germline V gene encodes CDR1 SGHRS and CDR2 YFSETQ. The CDR3 region is CASSPFLGGDTEAFF. CDR3 nucleotides: TGCGCCAGCAGCCCGTTTTTGGGCGGTGACACTGAAGCTTTCTTT. The full variable domain, rest sourced from reference TRBV5-1 and TRBJ1-1, is KAGVTQTPRYLIKTRGQQVTLSCSPISGHRSVSWYQQTPGQGLQFLFEYFSETQRNKGNFPGRFSGRQFSNSRSEMNVSTLELGDSALYLCASSPFLGGDTEAFFGQGTRLTVV.

V gene TRBV4-1 combines with J gene TRBJ2-1, with 10 bases lining up with TRBD2. Looked up from germline, CDR1 is MGHRA and CDR2 is YSYEKL. V lost 4 bases to trimming and J lost 4 bases; unmatched junction nucleotides: 4. The CDR3 consists of 15 residues. CDR3 protein: CASSRAGGEYNEQFF. The CDR3 nucleotides are TGCGCCAGCAGCCGAGCGGGGGGGGAGTACAATGAGCAGTTCTTC.